Given below is one TCR beta chain in context. This record comes from a study of CD8 T cells in Susac syndrome. The multiple sclerosis controls comprised treatment-naive patients whose relapsing-remitting disease was stable or active. RNA, at about 0.45 to 1 ug, was reverse transcribed with random hexamers. By means of immunoSEQ multiplex PCR, TCR beta CDR3 spanning 54 Vbeta and 13 Jbeta underwent amplification. TCRdb fed the immunoSEQ multiplex PCR reads into MiXCR, producing one record per CDR3 protein. This table has 250,000 to 300,000 distinct CDR3 sequences, around nine tenths appearing once. Germline V lookup: CDR1 SGDLS, CDR2 YYNGEE. The CDR3 sequence is 17 residues long. The trim removed 3 bases at V and 2 bases at J, leaving 12 bases unmatched.

The rearrangement uses TRBV9 and TRBJ2-3; 7 bases align to TRBD2. Material for sequencing was CD8+ T cells from PBMCs. This TCR came from a human donor with multiple sclerosis. CDR3 sequence (DNA): TGTGCCAGCAGCGCAGAAGGGACTAATTCTTACACAGATACGCAGTATTTT. Amino acids: CASSAEGTNSYTDTQYF.